This entry describes one T cell receptor (beta chain). This entry is derived from a study of T cell changes during pregnancy in multiple sclerosis. Sequencing used immunoSEQ multiplex PCR; TCRdb keeps in-frame clones, though not all of them. The repertoire holds around 92,000 clones, with under 95% as singletons. The V end was cut by 0 bases, the J end by 1 base, with 6 bases between. Per germline, CDR1 GTSNPN and CDR2 SVGIG (reference sequence). The CDR3 covers 13 residues. Sequences were derived from peripheral blood, sampled after pregnancy. V gene TRBV30 combines with J gene TRBJ1-1; unclear D gene. The receptor was isolated from a female donor with multiple sclerosis, enrolled in a pregnancy study. In DNA, the CDR3 is TGTGCCTGGAGTGTGGGGAGGAACACTGAAGCTTTCTTT. Translated: CAWSVGRNTEAFF.